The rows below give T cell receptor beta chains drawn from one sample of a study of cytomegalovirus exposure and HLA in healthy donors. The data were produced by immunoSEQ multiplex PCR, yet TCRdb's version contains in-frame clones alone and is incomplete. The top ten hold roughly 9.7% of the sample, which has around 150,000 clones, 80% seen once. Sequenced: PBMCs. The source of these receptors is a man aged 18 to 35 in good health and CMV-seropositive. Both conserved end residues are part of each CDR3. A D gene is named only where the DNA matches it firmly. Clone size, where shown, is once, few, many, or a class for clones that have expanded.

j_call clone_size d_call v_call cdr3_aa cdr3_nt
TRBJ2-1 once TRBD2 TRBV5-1 CASSPGTSGWNEQFF TGCGCCAGCAGCCCCGGGACTAGCGGGTGGAATGAGCAGTTCTTC
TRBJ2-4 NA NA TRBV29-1 CSGQEGNIQYF TGCAGCGGACAGGAAGGCAACATTCAGTACTTC
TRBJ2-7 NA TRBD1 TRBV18 CASSLVGQVYEQYF TGTGCCAGCTCACTTGTAGGACAGGTCTACGAGCAGTACTTC
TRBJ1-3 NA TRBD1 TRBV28 CASSLATGAGNTIYF TGTGCCAGCAGTTTGGCGACAGGGGCCGGAAACACCATATATTTT
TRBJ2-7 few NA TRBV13 CASRRRLDASYEQYF TGTGCCAGCAGGCGTAGACTTGACGCCTCCTACGAGCAGTACTTC
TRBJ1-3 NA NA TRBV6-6 CASSYAGQFSGNTIYF TGTGCCAGCAGTTACGCAGGCCAGTTCTCTGGAAACACCATATATTTT
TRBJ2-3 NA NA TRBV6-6 CASSPPGGGSDTQYF TGTGCCAGCAGCCCCCCGGGTGGGGGGAGTGATACGCAGTATTTT
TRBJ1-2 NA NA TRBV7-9 CASSHTTVSSGYTF TGTGCCAGCAGCCATACGACAGTCTCCTCTGGCTACACCTTC
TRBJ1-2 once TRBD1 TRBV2 CASSETGPNYGYTF TGTGCCAGCAGTGAGACAGGGCCTAACTATGGCTACACCTTC
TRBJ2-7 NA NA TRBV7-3 CASSPPVEGNYEQYF TGTGCCAGCAGCCCCCCGGTGGAGGGAAACTACGAGCAGTACTTC
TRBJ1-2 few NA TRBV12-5 CASGGGVWGYTF TGTGCTAGTGGTGGGGGGGTTTGGGGCTACACCTTC
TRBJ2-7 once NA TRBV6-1 CASSEAGTRNSYEQYF TGTGCCAGCAGTGAAGCGGGCACTAGAAACTCCTACGAGCAGTACTTC
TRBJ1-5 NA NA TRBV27 CASSPFLTDSNQPQHF TGTGCCAGCAGCCCCTTTTTGACAGATAGCAATCAGCCCCAGCATTTT
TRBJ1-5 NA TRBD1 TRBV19 CATTPGTGWKPQHF TGTGCCACTACCCCAGGGACAGGGTGGAAGCCCCAGCATTTT
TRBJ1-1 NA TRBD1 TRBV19 CASSIFGGQGPNTEAFF TGTGCCAGTAGTATTTTTGGGGGACAGGGCCCGAACACTGAAGCTTTCTTT
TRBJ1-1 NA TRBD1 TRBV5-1 CASSLGRDRDTEAFF TGCGCCAGCAGCTTGGGTAGGGACAGGGATACTGAAGCTTTCTTT
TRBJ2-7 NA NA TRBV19 CATSAGQGRSYEQYF TGTGCCACCTCGGCTGGGCAGGGCCGCTCCTACGAGCAGTACTTC
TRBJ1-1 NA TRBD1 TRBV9 CASSATGGAGDTEAFF TGTGCCAGCAGCGCCACAGGGGGCGCTGGGGACACTGAAGCTTTCTTT
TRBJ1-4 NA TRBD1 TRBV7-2 CASSLAPPGQDEKLFF TGTGCCAGCAGCTTAGCCCCTCCAGGACAGGATGAAAAACTGTTTTTT